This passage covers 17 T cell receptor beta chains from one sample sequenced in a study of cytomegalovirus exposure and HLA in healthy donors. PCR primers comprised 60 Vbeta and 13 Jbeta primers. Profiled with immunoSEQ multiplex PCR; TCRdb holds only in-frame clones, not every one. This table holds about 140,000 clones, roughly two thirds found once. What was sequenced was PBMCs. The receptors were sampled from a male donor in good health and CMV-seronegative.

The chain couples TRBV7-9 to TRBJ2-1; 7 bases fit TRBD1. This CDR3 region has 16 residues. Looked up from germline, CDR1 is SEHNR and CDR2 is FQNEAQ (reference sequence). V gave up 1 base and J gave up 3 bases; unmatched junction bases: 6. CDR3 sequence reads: CASSLVGDRGYNEQFF. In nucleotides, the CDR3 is TGTGCCAGCAGCTTAGTAGGGGACAGAGGCTACAATGAGCAGTTCTTC.

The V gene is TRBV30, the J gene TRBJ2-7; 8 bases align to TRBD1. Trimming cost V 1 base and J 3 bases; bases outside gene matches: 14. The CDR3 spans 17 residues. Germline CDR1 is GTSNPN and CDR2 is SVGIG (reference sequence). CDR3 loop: CAWSGTGHPEFLYEQYF. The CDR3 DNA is TGTGCCTGGAGTGGGACAGGGCATCCTGAGTTCCTCTACGAGCAGTACTTC.

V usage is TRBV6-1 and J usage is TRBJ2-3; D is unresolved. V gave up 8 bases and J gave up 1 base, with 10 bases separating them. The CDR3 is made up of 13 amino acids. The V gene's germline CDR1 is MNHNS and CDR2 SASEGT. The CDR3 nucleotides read TGTGCCAGCGACAAATTCGGCACAGATACGCAGTATTTT. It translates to CASDKFGTDTQYF.

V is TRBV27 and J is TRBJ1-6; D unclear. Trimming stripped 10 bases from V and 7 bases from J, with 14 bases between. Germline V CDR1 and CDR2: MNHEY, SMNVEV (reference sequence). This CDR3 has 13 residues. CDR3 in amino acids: CATARERNSPLHF. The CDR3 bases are TGTGCCACCGCGCGGGAAAGGAATTCACCCCTCCACTTT.

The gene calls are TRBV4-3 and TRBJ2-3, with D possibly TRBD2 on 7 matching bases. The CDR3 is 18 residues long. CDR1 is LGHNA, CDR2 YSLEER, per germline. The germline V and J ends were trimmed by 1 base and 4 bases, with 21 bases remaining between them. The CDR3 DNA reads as TGCGCCAGCAGCCAAGCCTCGGCCCGGCGGGGGCAGGCAGATACGCAGTATTTT. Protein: CASSQASARRGQADTQYF.

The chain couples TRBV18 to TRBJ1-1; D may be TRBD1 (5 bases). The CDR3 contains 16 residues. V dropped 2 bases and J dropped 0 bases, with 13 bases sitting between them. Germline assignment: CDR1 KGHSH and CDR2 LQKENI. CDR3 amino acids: CASSPSGGEVNTEAFF. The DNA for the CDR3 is TGTGCCAGCTCACCAAGCGGGGGGGAAGTGAACACTGAAGCTTTCTTT.

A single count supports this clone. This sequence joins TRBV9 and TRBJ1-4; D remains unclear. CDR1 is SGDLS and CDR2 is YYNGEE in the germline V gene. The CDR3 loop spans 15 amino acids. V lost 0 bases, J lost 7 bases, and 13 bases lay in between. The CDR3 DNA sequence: TGTGCCAGCAGCGTAGGAAGGGAGTCGAGTGAAAAACTGTTTTTT. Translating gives CASSVGRESSEKLFF.

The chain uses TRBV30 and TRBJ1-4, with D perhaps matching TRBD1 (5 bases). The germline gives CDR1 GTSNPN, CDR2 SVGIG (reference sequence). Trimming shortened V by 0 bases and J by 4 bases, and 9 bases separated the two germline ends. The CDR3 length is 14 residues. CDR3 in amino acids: CAWSVDNYNEKLFF. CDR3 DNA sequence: TGTGCCTGGAGTGTGGACAACTATAATGAAAAACTGTTTTTT.

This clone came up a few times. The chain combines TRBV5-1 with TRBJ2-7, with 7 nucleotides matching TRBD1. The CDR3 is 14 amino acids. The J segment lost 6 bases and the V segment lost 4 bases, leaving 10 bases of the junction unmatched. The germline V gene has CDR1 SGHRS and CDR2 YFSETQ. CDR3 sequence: CASSEGTAGGEQYF. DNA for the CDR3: TGCGCCAGCAGCGAAGGGACAGCAGGGGGCGAGCAGTACTTC.

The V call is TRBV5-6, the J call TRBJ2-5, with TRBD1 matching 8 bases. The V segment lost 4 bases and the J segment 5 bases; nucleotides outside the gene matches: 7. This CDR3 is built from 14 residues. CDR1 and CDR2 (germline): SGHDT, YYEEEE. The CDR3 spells CASSVTGAQETQYF. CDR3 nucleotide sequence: TGTGCCAGCAGCGTGACAGGGGCTCAGGAGACCCAGTACTTC.

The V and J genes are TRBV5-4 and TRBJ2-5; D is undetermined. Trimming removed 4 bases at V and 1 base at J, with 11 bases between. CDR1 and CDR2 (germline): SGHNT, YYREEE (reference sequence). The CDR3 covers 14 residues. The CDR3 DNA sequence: TGTGCCAGCAGCCATCTGGAGATCCAAGAGACCCAGTACTTC. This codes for CASSHLEIQETQYF.

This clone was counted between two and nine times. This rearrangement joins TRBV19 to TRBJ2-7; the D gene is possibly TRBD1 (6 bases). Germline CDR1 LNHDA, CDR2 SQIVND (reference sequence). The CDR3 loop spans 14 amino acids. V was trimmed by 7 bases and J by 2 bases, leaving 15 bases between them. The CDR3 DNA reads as TGTGCCAGTACCCGCCGGGACACCCCCTACGAGCAGTACTTC. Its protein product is CASTRRDTPYEQYF. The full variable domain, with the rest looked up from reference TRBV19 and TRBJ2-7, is DGGITQSPKYLFRKEGQNVTLSCEQNLNHDAMYWYRQDPGQGLRLIYYSQIVNDFQKGDIAEGYSVSREKKESFPLTVTSAQKNPTAFYLCASTRRDTPYEQYFGPGTRLTVT.

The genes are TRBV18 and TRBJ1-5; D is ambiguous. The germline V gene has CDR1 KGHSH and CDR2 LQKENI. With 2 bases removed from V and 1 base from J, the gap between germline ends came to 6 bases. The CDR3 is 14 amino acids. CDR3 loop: CASSPGPSNQPQHF. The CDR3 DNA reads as TGTGCCAGCTCACCAGGGCCCAGCAATCAGCCCCAGCATTTT.

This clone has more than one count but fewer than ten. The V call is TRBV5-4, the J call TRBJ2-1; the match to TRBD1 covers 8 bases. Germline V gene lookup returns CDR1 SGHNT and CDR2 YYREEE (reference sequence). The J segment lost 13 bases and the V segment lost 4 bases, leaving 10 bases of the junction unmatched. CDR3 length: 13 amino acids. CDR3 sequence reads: CASSATRGRPQFF. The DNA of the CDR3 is TGTGCCAGCAGCGCGACCAGGGGGCGTCCCCAGTTCTTC. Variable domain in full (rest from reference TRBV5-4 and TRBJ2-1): ETGVTQSPTHLIKTRGQQVTLRCSSQSGHNTVSWYQQALGQGPQFIFQYYREEENGRGNFPPRFSGLQFPNYSSELNVNALELDDSALYLCASSATRGRPQFFGPGTRLTVL.

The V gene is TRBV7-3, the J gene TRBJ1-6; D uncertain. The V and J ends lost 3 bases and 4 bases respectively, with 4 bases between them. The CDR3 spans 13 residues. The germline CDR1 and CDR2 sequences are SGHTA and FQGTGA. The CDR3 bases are TGTGCCAGCAGCTTTCAGTATAATTCACCCCTCCACTTT. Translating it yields CASSFQYNSPLHF.

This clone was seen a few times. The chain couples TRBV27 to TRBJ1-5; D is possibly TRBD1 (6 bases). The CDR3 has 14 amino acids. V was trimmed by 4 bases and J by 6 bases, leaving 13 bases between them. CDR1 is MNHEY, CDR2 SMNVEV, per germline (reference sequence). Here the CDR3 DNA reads TGTGCCAGCAGTTCACAGGGATCCGGTCAGCCCCAGCATTTT. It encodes CASSSQGSGQPQHF.

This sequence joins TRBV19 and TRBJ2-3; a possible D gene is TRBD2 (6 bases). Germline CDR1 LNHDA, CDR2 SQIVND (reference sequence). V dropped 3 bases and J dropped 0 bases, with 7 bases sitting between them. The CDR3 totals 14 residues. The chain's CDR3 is CASSIGGSTDTQYF. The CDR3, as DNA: TGTGCCAGTAGTATCGGGGGTAGCACAGATACGCAGTATTTT.